The present TCR beta chain was sequenced within a study of T cell repertoires in cytomegalovirus infection. Germline assignment: CDR1 DFQATT and CDR2 SNEGSKA (reference sequence). CDR3 length: 15 residues. The V and J ends lost 3 bases and 4 bases, in that order; junction bases with no gene match: 8. About this clonotype: Antigen: not known.

TCRdb processed the reads anew with MiXCR; each CDR3 protein has one entry. The sample consists of some 70,000 distinct CDR3 sequences, about 23% of them appearing once. The sequencing input was PBMCs, sequenced either directly or after in vitro stimulation (not recorded which). The clonotype comes from a human donor in good health (CMV status not recorded). Some clones in this sample may be carry-over from other donors' samples. This rearrangement joins TRBV20-1 to TRBJ2-7; 11 bases are shared with TRBD2. The chain's CDR3 is CSASKLAGAGYEQYF. The CDR3 region has the DNA TGCAGTGCTAGTAAACTAGCGGGAGCGGGGTACGAGCAGTACTTC.